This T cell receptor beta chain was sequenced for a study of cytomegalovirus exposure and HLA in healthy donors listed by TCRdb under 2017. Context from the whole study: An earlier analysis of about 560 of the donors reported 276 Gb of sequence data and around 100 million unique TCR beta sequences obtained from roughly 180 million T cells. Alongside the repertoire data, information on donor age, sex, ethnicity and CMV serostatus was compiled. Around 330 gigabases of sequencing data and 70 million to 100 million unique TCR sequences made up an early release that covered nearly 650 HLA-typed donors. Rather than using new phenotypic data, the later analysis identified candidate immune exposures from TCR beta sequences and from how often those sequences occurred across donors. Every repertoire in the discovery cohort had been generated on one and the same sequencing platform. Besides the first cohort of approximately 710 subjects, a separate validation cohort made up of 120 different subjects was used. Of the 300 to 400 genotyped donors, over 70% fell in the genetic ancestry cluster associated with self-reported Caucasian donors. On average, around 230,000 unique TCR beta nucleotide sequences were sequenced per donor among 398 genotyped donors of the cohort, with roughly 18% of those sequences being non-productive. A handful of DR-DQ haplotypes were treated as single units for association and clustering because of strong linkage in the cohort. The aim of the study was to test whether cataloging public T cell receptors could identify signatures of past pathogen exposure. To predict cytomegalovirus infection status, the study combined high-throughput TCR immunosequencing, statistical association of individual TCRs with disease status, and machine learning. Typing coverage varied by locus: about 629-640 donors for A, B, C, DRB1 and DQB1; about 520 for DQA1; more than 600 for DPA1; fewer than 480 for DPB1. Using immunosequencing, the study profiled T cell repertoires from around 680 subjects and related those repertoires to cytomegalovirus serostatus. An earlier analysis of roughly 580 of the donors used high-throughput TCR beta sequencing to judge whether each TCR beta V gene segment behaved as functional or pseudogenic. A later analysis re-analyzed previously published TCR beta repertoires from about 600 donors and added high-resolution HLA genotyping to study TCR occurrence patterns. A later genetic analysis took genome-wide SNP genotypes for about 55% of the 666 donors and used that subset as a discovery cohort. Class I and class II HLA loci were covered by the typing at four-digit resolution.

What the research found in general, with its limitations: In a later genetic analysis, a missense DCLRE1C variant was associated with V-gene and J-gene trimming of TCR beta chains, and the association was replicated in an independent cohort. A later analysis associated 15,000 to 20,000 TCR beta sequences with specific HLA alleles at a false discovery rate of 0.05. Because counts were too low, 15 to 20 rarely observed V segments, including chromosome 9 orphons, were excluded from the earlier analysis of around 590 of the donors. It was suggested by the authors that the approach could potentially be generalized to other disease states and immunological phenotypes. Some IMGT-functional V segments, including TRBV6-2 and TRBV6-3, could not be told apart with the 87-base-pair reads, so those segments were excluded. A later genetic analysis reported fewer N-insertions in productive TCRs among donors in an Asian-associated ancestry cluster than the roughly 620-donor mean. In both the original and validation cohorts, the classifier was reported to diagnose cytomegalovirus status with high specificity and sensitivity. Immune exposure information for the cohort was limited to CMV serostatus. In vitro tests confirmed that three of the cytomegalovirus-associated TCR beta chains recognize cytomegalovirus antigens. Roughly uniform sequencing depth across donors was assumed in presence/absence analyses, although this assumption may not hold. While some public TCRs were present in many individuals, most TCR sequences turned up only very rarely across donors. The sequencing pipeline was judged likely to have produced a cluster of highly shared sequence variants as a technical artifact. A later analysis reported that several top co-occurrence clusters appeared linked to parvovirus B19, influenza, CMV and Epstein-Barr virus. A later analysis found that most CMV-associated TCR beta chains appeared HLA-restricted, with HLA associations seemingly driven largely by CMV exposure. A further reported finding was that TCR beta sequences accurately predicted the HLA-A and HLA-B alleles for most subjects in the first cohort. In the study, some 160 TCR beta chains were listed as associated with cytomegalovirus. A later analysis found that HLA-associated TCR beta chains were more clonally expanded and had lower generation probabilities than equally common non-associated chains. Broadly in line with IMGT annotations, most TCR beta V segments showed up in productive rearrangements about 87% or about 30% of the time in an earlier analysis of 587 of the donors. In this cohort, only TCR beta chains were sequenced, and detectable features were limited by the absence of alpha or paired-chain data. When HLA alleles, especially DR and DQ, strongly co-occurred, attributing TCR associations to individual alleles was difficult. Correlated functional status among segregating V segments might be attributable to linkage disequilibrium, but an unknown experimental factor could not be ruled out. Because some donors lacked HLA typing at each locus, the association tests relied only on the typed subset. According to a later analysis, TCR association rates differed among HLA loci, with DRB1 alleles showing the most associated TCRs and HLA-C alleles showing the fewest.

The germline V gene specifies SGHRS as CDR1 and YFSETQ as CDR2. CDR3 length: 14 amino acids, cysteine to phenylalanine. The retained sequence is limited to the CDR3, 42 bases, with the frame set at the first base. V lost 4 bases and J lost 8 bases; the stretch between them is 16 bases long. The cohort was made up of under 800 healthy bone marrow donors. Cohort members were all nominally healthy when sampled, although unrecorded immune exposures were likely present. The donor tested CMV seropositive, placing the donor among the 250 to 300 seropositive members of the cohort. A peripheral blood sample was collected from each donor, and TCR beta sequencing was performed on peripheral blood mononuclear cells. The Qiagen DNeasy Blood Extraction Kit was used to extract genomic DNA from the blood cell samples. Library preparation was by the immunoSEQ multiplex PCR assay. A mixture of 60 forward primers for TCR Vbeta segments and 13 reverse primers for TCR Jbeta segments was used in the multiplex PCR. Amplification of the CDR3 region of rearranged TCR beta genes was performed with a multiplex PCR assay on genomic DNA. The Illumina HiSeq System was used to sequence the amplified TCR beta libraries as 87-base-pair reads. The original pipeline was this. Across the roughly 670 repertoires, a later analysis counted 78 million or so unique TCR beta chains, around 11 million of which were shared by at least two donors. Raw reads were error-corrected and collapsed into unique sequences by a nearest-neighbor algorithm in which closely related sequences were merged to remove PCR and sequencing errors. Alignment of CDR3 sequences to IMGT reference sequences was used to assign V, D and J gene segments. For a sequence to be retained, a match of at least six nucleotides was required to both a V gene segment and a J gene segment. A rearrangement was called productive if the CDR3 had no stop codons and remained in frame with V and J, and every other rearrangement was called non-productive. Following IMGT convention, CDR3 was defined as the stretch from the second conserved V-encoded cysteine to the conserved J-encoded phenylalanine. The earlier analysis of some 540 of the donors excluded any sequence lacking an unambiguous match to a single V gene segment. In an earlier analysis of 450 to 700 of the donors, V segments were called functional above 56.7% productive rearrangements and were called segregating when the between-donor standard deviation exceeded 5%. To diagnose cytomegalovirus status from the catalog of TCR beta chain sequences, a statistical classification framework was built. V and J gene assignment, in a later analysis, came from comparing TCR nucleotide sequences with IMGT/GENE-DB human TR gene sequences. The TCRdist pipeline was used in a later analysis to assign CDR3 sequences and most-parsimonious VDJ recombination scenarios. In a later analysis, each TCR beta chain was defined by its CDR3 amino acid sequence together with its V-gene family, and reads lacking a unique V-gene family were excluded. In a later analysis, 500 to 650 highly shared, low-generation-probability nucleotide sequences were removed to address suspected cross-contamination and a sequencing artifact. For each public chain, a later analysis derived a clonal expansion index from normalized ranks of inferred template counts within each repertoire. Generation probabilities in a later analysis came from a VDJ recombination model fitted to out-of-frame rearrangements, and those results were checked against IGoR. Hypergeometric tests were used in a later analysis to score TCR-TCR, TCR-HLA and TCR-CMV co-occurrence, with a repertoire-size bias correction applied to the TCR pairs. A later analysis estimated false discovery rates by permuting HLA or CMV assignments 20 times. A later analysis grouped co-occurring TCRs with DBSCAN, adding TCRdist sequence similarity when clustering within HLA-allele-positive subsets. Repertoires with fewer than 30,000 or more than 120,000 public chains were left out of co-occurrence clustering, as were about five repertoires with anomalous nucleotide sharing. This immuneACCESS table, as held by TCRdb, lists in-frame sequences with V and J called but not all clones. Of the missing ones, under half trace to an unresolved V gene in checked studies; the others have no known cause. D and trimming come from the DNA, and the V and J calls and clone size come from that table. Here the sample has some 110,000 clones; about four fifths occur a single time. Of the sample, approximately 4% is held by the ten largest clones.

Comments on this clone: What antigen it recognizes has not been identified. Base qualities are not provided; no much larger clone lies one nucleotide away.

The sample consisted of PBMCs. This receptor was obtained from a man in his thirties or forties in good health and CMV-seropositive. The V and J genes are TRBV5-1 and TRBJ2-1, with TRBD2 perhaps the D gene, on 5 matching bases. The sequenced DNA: TGCGCCAGCAGCCCTGAAGACTACCTTGATGAGCAGTTCTTC. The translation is CASSPEDYLDEQFF.